This record looks at one T cell receptor beta chain sequence and its context. The data derive from a study of blood T cell repertoires in COVID-19. Study context: Italy, Spain and the United States were the sources of the convalescent and acute COVID-19 samples. The analysed material was cDNA or gDNA that came from T cells, B-cell-depleted T cells, or PBMCs.

The CDR3 runs to 13 residues. The germline gives CDR1 ENHRY, CDR2 SYGVKD. V dropped 10 bases and J dropped 2; count of bases not matched to a gene: 4. Authors' data handling: Reference gene primer amplification gave estimated nucleated cell counts. Clones were sequenced by immunoSEQ multiplex PCR, and TCRdb holds only the in-frame ones, with some missing. The DNA gave D and trimming, while V, J and clone size come from that table. The table shows some 130,000 clones, with over 75% occurring only once. Sequencing was done on a sample of peripheral blood. The receptor comes from a human donor in a cohort sampled during active COVID-19. This rearrangement joins TRBV10-3 to TRBJ2-2; 7 bases are shared with TRBD1. The CDR3 is CANRDRNTGELFF. The CDR3 region has the DNA TGTGCCAACCGGGACAGAAACACCGGGGAGCTGTTTTTT.